Included here is one TCR beta chain sequence, with context. The sample is drawn from a study of technical replicates of blood from a few donors. The germline CDR1 and CDR2 sequences are MNHNS and SASEGT. The CDR3 covers 13 residues. The germline V and J ends were trimmed by 4 bases and 8 bases, with 12 bases remaining between them. The assay was immunoSEQ multiplex PCR, and TCRdb's table has in-frame clones only and misses some. The repertoire holds about 89,000 clones, with 85% to 95% as singletons. The sequence came from a human donor in good health. Sequenced sample: T cells isolated from PBMCs. The rearrangement links TRBV6-1 to TRBJ2-4; unclear D gene. CDR3 coding DNA: TGTGCCAGCAGTGCCGTTCTTTTTGACATTCAGTACTTC. Its translation: CASSAVLFDIQYF.